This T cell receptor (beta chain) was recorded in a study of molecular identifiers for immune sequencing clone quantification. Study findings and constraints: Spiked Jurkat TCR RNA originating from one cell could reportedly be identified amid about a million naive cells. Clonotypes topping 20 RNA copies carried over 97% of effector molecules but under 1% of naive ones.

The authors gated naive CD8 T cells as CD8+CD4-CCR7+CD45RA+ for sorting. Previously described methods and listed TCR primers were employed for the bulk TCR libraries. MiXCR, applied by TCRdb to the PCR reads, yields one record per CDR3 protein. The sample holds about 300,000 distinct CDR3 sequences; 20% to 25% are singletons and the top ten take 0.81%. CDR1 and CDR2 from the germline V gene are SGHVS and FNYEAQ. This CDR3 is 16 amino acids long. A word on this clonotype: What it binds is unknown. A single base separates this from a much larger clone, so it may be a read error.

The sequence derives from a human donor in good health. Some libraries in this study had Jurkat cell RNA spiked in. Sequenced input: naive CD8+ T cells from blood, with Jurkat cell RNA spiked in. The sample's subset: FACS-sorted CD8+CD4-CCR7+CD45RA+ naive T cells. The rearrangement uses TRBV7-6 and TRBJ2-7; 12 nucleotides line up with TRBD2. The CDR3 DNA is TGTGCCAGCAGCCCAACGACTAGCGGGGGAACCTACGGGCAGTACTTC. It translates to CASSPTTSGGTYGQYF.